What follows are 8 T cell receptor beta chains derived from one specimen sequenced in a study of blood T cells in healthy people across ages. A second PCR, run for roughly 7 to 11 cycles, used a sample-barcoded 5' primer plus a J-beta primer mix. TCRdb passed the 5' RACE reads through MiXCR, listing each CDR3 protein once. The sample has approximately 680,000 distinct CDR3 sequences; 32% are singletons. The sample comprised blood. The receptors come from a woman over 75 in good health.

The chain is built from TRBV28 and TRBJ1-5; tentatively, D is TRBD1 (5 bases). This CDR3 has 17 amino acids. The germline V and J ends were trimmed by 1 base and 1 base, with 14 bases remaining between them. Germline V gives CDR1 MDHEN, CDR2 SYDVKM. DNA of the CDR3: TGTGCCAGCAGTTTATCCCGCGGGCAGGGAAGCAATCAGCCCCAGCATTTT. It yields the protein CASSLSRGQGSNQPQHF.

Ten or more counts support this clonotype. The V and J genes are TRBV15 and TRBJ1-5; possible D gene TRBD1, 6 bases. Germline CDR1 is LNHNV and CDR2 is YYDKDF (reference sequence). The CDR3 covers 13 residues. The V and J ends lost 4 bases and 7 bases respectively, with 11 bases between them. The DNA for the CDR3 is TGTGCCACCAGCACACAGGGAGGCCAGCCCCAGCATTTT. This sequence encodes CATSTQGGQPQHF.

The chain carries TRBV5-6 and TRBJ2-1; no definite D call. V was shortened by 0 bases and J by 10 bases, with 14 bases between the two germline ends. The CDR3 is made up of 14 amino acids. The germline gives CDR1 SGHDT, CDR2 YYEEEE. The CDR3 here is CASSLGAPELEQFF. The DNA for the CDR3 is TGTGCCAGCAGCTTGGGCGCTCCGGAATTAGAGCAGTTCTTC.

This clonotype was detected a few times. This may stem from a read error, because a much larger clone lies one nucleotide away. The chain employs TRBV25-1 and TRBJ1-2, with TRBD1 as a possible D gene (6 bases). The germline V gene has CDR1 MGHDK and CDR2 SYGVNS. There are 14 residues in the CDR3. Trimming took off 2 bases at V and 4 bases at J, with 11 bases between the two ends. In DNA form, the CDR3 reads TGTGCCAGCAGTGAACAGGGGCCCTGCTATGGCTACACCTTC. Its translation: CASSEQGPCYGYTF.

About this clonotype: A much larger clone is a single base away; this may be a read error. The chain links TRBV20-1 to TRBJ2-7; D may correspond to TRBD1 or TRBD2 (6 bases each). This CDR3 has 13 amino acids. Looked up from germline, CDR1 is DFQATT and CDR2 is SNEGSKA (reference sequence). The V end lost 6 bases, the J end lost 0 bases, and 12 bases lay between the germline ends. CDR3: CSAGGRSSYEQYF. CDR3 bases: TGCAGTGCCGGGGGCAGAAGCTCCTACGAGCAGTACTTC.

In this sample, this clonotype turned up many times. The rearrangement uses TRBV4-3 and TRBJ1-6; a possible D gene is TRBD1 (5 bases). Between the trimmed V and J ends, which lost 0 bases and 6 bases, there was a span of 9 bases. CDR3 length equals 15 residues. Germline V lookup: CDR1 LGHNA, CDR2 YSLEER. The CDR3 is CASSQDGTANSPLHF. The CDR3 DNA reads as TGCGCCAGCAGCCAAGACGGGACGGCTAATTCACCCCTCCACTTT.

The chain has TRBV12-3 or TRBV12-4 and TRBJ2-3, with a weak D call TRBD1 (6 bases). This CDR3 has 18 amino acids. Trimming shortened V by 5 bases and J by 1 base, and 22 bases separated the two germline ends. The CDR3 sequence: CASSPPGGGPRGTDTQYF. In DNA, the CDR3 is TGTGCCAGCAGTCCTCCTGGGGGCGGACCTAGAGGCACAGATACGCAGTATTTT.

This chain connects TRBV15 to TRBJ2-2; no reliable D call. CDR1 and CDR2 (germline): LNHNV, YYDKDF (reference sequence). V dropped 8 bases and J dropped 0 bases, with 10 bases sitting between them. The CDR3 is 14 amino acids. The CDR3: CATRPPANTGELFF. The CDR3 DNA follows: TGTGCCACCCGCCCCCCCGCGAACACCGGGGAGCTGTTTTTT.